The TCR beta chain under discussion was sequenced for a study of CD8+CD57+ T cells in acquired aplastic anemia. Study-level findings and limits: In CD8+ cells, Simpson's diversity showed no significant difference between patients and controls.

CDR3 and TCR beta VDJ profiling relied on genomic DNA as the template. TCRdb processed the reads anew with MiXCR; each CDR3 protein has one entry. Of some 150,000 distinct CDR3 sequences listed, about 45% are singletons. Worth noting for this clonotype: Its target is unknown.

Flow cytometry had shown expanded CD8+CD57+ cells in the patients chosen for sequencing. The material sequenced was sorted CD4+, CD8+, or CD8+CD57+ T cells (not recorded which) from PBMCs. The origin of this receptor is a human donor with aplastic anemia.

This CDR3 is CASSYGQGFSNQPQHF. CDR3 DNA sequence: TGTGCCAGCAGTTACGGGCAGGGCTTTAGCAATCAGCCCCAGCATTTT. The chain employs TRBV6-2 or TRBV6-3 and TRBJ1-5; D is perhaps TRBD1 (5 bases). CDR1 and CDR2 from the germline V gene are MNHEY and SVGEGT. The V end was cut by 2 bases, the J end by 0 bases, with 11 bases between. This CDR3 contains 16 residues.